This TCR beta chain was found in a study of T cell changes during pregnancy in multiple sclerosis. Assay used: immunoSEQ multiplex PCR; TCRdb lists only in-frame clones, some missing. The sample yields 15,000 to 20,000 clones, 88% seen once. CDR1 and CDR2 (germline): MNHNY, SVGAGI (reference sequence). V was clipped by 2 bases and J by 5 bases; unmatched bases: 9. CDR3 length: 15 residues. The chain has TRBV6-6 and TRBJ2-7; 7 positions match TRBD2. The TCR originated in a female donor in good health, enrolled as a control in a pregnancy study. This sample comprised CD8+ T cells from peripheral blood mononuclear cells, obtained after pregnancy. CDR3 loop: CASSYTIAGPHEQYF. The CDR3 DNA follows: TGTGCCAGCAGTTACACGATAGCGGGCCCTCACGAGCAGTACTTC.